These 10 T cell receptor beta chains were sequenced from one sample in a study of CD8 T cells in Susac syndrome. When the RNA was reverse transcribed, random hexamers were used with an input of roughly 0.5 to 1 ug. TCRdb re-analysed the immunoSEQ multiplex PCR reads in MiXCR, keeping a single row per CDR3 protein. The sample has 350,000 to 550,000 distinct CDR3 sequences, more than 80% seen once. The sample comprised CD8+ T cells from PBMCs. These receptor sequences come from a human donor with multiple sclerosis.

This chain connects TRBV5-1 to TRBJ1-1; TRBD1 might be the D (6 bases). This CDR3 comprises 15 residues. Germline assignment: CDR1 SGHRS and CDR2 YFSETQ. Trimming shortened V by 0 bases and J by 4 bases, and 13 bases separated the two germline ends. CDR3 nucleotide sequence: TGCGCCAGCAGCTTGGCTGCGGGAGGGGGCACTGAAGCTTTCTTT. This translates into CASSLAAGGGTEAFF.

V and J are TRBV6-2 or TRBV6-3 and TRBJ2-7; D not certain. This CDR3 is 13 amino acids long. V dropped 1 base and J dropped 3 bases, with 7 bases sitting between them. Germline-derived CDR1 and CDR2 are MNHEY and SVGEGT. This chain's CDR3 is CASSYLDRYEQYF. The DNA for the CDR3 is TGTGCCAGCAGTTACTTGGACCGCTACGAGCAGTACTTC.

This sequence joins TRBV27 and TRBJ2-2, with D unresolved. Germline V gives CDR1 MNHEY, CDR2 SMNVEV (reference sequence). V was clipped by 5 bases and J by 5 bases, with 9 bases between them. The CDR3 totals 13 residues. CDR3 nucleotides: TGTGCCAGCAGTGGTTCAGAGACCGGGGAGCTGTTTTTT. This codes for CASSGSETGELFF.

The V and J genes are TRBV2 and TRBJ1-2; 9 bases fit TRBD1. With 7 bases clipped from V and 4 bases from J, the junction kept 13 bases outside the gene matches. This CDR3 contains 16 residues. Germline V lookup: CDR1 SNHLY, CDR2 FYNNEI. The CDR3 DNA reads as TGTGCCAGCAAAGTAGGGACAGGGTATTCTAGCTATGGCTACACCTTC. Translated: CASKVGTGYSSYGYTF.

The chain uses TRBV11-2 and TRBJ1-1; D unclear. V was clipped by 4 bases and J by 0 bases, with 18 bases between them. Germline values: CDR1 SGHAT, CDR2 FQNNGV. CDR3 size: 17 residues. CDR3 sequence reads: CASSSPFAAGLNTEAFF. The CDR3 bases are TGTGCCAGCAGCTCGCCTTTTGCGGCAGGCCTGAACACTGAAGCTTTCTTT.

The chain carries TRBV27 and TRBJ2-1; possible D gene TRBD1, 5 bases. CDR1 is MNHEY and CDR2 is SMNVEV in the germline V gene (reference sequence). The V and J ends lost 7 bases and 8 bases respectively, with 21 bases between them. This CDR3 comprises 15 residues. This CDR3 reads CASTSVGRGRHEQFF. The CDR3 DNA sequence: TGTGCCAGCACCTCGGTGGGAAGGGGCCGTCATGAGCAGTTCTTC.

The chain has TRBV6-5 and TRBJ2-7, with D possibly being TRBD2 (6 bases). The CDR3 spans 14 residues. V was clipped by 4 bases and J by 5 bases, with 15 bases between them. From germline, CDR1 is MNHEY and CDR2 SVGAGI. CDR3 sequence: CASSSGLHAHEQYF. Written as DNA, the CDR3 is TGTGCCAGCAGTTCTGGACTACACGCCCACGAGCAGTACTTC.

The CDR3 sequence is CSARDLRTESYEQYF. DNA for the CDR3: TGCAGTGCTAGGGATTTGAGGACCGAATCCTACGAGCAGTACTTC. The chain employs TRBV20-1 and TRBJ2-7; no clear D. The V end lost 3 bases, the J end lost 1 base, and 16 bases lay between the germline ends. Germline loops: CDR1 DFQATT, CDR2 SNEGSKA (reference sequence). The CDR3 extends over 15 amino acids.

The rearrangement links TRBV9 to TRBJ2-7; 9 nucleotides match TRBD1. The V and J ends lost 3 bases and 0 bases, in that order; junction bases with no gene match: 1. Looked up from germline, CDR1 is SGDLS and CDR2 is YYNGEE. This CDR3 region has 14 residues. CDR3 residues: CASSGDRVSYEQYF. The CDR3 bases are TGTGCCAGCAGCGGGGACAGGGTCTCCTACGAGCAGTACTTC. The whole variable domain, remainder taken from reference TRBV9 and TRBJ2-7, is DSGVTQTPKHLITATGQRVTLRCSPRSGDLSVYWYQQSLDQGLQFLIQYYNGEERAKGNILERFSAQQFPDLHSELNLSSLELGDSALYFCASSGDRVSYEQYFGPGTRLTVT.

A single count supports this clonotype. The V and J genes are TRBV12-5 and TRBJ1-2, with 10 nucleotides matching TRBD1. V shed 6 bases, J shed 6 bases, and the junction held 7 bases outside the gene matches. Germline CDR1 and CDR2: LGHNT and FRNRAP. The CDR3 sequence is 14 residues long. CDR3 loop: CASGPHGTGDGYTF. The CDR3 DNA sequence: TGTGCTAGTGGCCCTCACGGGACAGGGGATGGCTACACCTTC.